This TCR beta chain was sequenced during a study of cytomegalovirus exposure and HLA in healthy donors. The PCR contained 60 Vbeta and 13 Jbeta primers. Data came from immunoSEQ multiplex PCR; TCRdb stores just in-frame clones and leaves some out. The data hold 150,000 to 200,000 clones, with roughly 79% observed a single time. This CDR3 has 17 amino acids. Germline CDR1 is MDHEN and CDR2 is SYDVKM. The ends lost 1 base at V and 2 bases at J; junction bases unmatched: 9. Concerning this clone: Its antigen is as yet unknown.

Findings and caveats of the study: Reports described diagnosis of cytomegalovirus status by the classifier as highly specific and sensitive. The authors listed roughly 150 TCR beta chains as cytomegalovirus-associated. A later analysis reported that several of the most significant clusters appeared to be linked to common viral pathogens, among them Epstein-Barr virus. TCR association rates varied by HLA locus in a later analysis, with DRB1 highest and HLA-C lowest.

The sequencing input was PBMCs. This TCR was sampled from a woman aged 45-59 years in good health and CMV-seropositive. This chain links TRBV28 with TRBJ2-5; 8 nucleotides match TRBD1. This CDR3 reads CASSLSFRDRRQETQYF. In DNA, the CDR3 is TGTGCCAGCAGTTTATCGTTTCGGGACAGGCGACAAGAGACCCAGTACTTC.